Following are 5 T cell receptor beta chains from one sample sequenced in a study of shared clonotypes between healthy human individuals. The method was immunoSEQ multiplex PCR; TCRdb's version includes in-frame clones alone and lacks a portion of them. The table shows over 1.4 million clones, with approximately 96% occurring only once. Sequenced sample: naive CD4+ T cells sorted from blood. The subset was: CD45RA+ positively selected. The receptor source for this set is a man aged 25 to 40 in good health.

CDR3 DNA: TGCAGCGTTGAAGGGACAGGGGTCTACGAGCAGTACTTC. Protein sequence: CSVEGTGVYEQYF. The rearrangement links TRBV29-1 to TRBJ2-7, with 9 nucleotides matching TRBD1. The V gene's germline CDR1 is SQVTM and CDR2 ANQGSEA. CDR3 length equals 13 residues. Trimming at V came to 1 base and at J to 3 bases, leaving 1 base not matched to a gene.

This clone was recorded only once. V is TRBV7-2 and J is TRBJ1-2; the match to TRBD1 covers 7 bases. Unmatched junction bases numbered 5, after V lost 3 bases and J lost 7 bases. CDR3 length: 13 amino acids. Germline V gene sequence: CDR1 SGHTA, CDR2 FQGNSA. The CDR3 DNA sequence: TGTGCCAGCAGCTTTAGACAGGGCACTGGCTACACCTTC. Residues: CASSFRQGTGYTF.

The genes are TRBV7-3 and TRBJ2-5; D perhaps matches TRBD1 (6 bases). The germline CDR1 and CDR2 sequences are SGHTA and FQGTGA. The CDR3 extends over 14 amino acids. V lost 2 bases to trimming and J lost 5 bases, with 12 bases between them. CDR3 in DNA: TGTGCCAGCAGCTTAGGCAGGGGCAGGGAGACCCAGTACTTC. Residues: CASSLGRGRETQYF.

The chain links TRBV28 to TRBJ1-2, with a possible D match to TRBD1 (6 bases). The ends were cut back, 1 base at V and 6 bases at J, with 12 bases in the middle. The germline CDR1 and CDR2 sequences are MDHEN and SYDVKM. This CDR3 has 14 amino acids. The CDR3 DNA follows: TGTGCCAGCAGTTTATCGTACGGGGGCAATGGCTACACCTTC. Encoded protein: CASSLSYGGNGYTF.

V usage is TRBV10-1 and J usage is TRBJ2-7; D is undetermined. The CDR3 runs 14 residues. The germline V gene has CDR1 WNHNN and CDR2 SYGVQD (reference sequence). Between the trimmed V and J ends, which lost 3 bases and 1 base, there was a span of 10 bases. Here the CDR3 DNA reads TGCGCCAGCAGTGAAAAGGAACTATCCTACGAGCAGTACTTC. Protein: CASSEKELSYEQYF.